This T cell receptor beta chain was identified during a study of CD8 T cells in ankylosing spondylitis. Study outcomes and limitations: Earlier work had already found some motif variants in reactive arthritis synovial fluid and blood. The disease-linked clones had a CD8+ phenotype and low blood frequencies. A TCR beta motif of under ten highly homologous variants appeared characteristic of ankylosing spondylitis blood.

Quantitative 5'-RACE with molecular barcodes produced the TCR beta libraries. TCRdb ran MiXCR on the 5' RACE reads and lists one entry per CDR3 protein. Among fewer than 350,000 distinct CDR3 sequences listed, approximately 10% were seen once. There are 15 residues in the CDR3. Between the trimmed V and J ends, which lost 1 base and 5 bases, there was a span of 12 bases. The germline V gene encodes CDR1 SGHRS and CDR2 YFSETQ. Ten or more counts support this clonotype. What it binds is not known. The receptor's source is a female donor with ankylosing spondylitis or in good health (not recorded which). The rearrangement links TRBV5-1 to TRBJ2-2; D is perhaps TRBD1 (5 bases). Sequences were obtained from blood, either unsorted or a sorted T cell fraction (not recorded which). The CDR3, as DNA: TGCGCCAGCAGCTTGATCAGGGCAGAGACCGGGGAGCTGTTTTTT. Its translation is CASSLIRAETGELFF.